Listed below are T cell receptor beta chains from one sample, sequenced in a study of blood T cell repertoires in COVID-19. Clones were sequenced by immunoSEQ multiplex PCR, and TCRdb holds only the in-frame ones, with some missing. The sample has approximately 220,000 clones, about 88% seen once. Sequenced: peripheral blood. Receptor source: a man aged 40-49 years with acute or convalescent COVID-19. The CDR3 runs from the conserved cysteine through the conserved F or W. The order of the fields is V gene, D gene, J gene, clone size, CDR3 DNA, CDR3 protein. D genes are given only for firm matches. The size of a clone is reported for some rows only, either as once, few or many, or as a class for expanded clones.

TRBV6-5,-,TRBJ1-2,-,TGTGCCAGCAGTTTTCGGGGGGCTGGCTATGGCTACACCTTC,CASSFRGAGYGYTF
TRBV5-4,TRBD2,TRBJ2-7,-,TGTGCCAGCAGCCAGGGACTAGCTTACGAGCAGTACTTC,CASSQGLAYEQYF
TRBV6-1,-,TRBJ2-3,-,TGTGCCAGCAGTGAAGAAACAAGGGGAATAGCTAGCACAGATACGCAGTATTTT,CASSEETRGIASTDTQYF
TRBV10-3,TRBD2,TRBJ2-7,-,TGTGCCATCAGTGAGTCGACTAGCGGCACCTACGAGCAGTACTTC,CAISESTSGTYEQYF
TRBV29-1,TRBD1,TRBJ2-2,-,TGCAGCGTTAGGGGACAGGGGGGGACCGGGGAGCTGTTTTTT,CSVRGQGGTGELFF
TRBV7-7,TRBD1,TRBJ2-5,-,TGTGCCAGCAGCTTACCAGGGGGCGCTTCGGAGGAGACCCAGTACTTC,CASSLPGGASEETQYF
TRBV19,TRBD2,TRBJ2-1,-,TGTGCCAGTAGTATTCTTCTAGCGGGAATGGGTGATGAGCAGTTCTTC,CASSILLAGMGDEQFF
TRBV6-2/TRBV6-3,TRBD1,TRBJ1-2,-,TGTGCCAGCAGTCCCCTCGGACAGGGGGTAAGACCCTATGGCTACACCTTC,CASSPLGQGVRPYGYTF
TRBV7-2,TRBD1,TRBJ2-2,-,TGTGCCAGCAGCCTTACAGGGGGCATCACCGGGGAGCTGTTTTTT,CASSLTGGITGELFF
TRBV27,TRBD1,TRBJ1-2,-,TGTGCCAGCAGACCTGCTGGGGACAGGGCGACCTATGGCTACACCTTC,CASRPAGDRATYGYTF
TRBV2,TRBD1,TRBJ2-5,-,TGTGCCAGCAGAGGGACAGGGGAGAGGGGGTACCAAGAGACCCAGTACTTC,CASRGTGERGYQETQYF
TRBV5-1,-,TRBJ1-4,few,TGCGCCAGCCGAAAAGAGTCAACTAATGAAAAACTGTTTTTT,CASRKESTNEKLFF
TRBV7-3,TRBD2,TRBJ2-2,many,TGTGCCAGCAGCTCCCCTTTTAGCGGGAGCGGGAAGGACACCGGGGAGCTGTTTTTT,CASSSPFSGSGKDTGELFF
TRBV6-5,TRBD1,TRBJ1-3,-,TGTGCCAGCAGGACGGGACAGGGAAGAAACACCATATATTTT,CASRTGQGRNTIYF
TRBV15,TRBD2,TRBJ2-1,-,TGTGCCACCAGCAGACTAGCGGGAGTTGGGAATGAGCAGTTCTTC,CATSRLAGVGNEQFF
TRBV28,TRBD2,TRBJ2-3,-,TGTGCCAGCAGTCCACCCGAACTAGCGGGAGGCACAGATACGCAGTATTTT,CASSPPELAGGTDTQYF
TRBV6-2/TRBV6-3,TRBD1,TRBJ1-2,-,TGTGCCAGCAGTTCGGCCGGGACAGGGGGCTATGGCTACACCTTC,CASSSAGTGGYGYTF
TRBV11-3,TRBD1,TRBJ2-3,-,TGTGCCAGCAGCTCGACAGGGATGACAGATACGCAGTATTTT,CASSSTGMTDTQYF
TRBV28,TRBD1,TRBJ2-3,-,TGTGCCAGCAGTCGGGACAGGGAGGCGGTTCGGGGCACAGATACGCAGTATTTT,CASSRDREAVRGTDTQYF
TRBV5-1,-,TRBJ2-2,-,TGCGCCAGCCTCCTGGGGGGGCCCAGCACCGGGGAGCTGTTTTTT,CASLLGGPSTGELFF
TRBV7-9,TRBD2,TRBJ2-5,few,TGTGCCAGCAGCTCCCTATCCGGACTAGCGGGGTCTCAAGAGACCCAGTACTTC,CASSSLSGLAGSQETQYF
TRBV7-2,TRBD2,TRBJ2-7,-,TGTGCCAGCAGCAACGTCGGGGGGTCCTACGAGCAGTACTTC,CASSNVGGSYEQYF
TRBV5-8,TRBD2,TRBJ2-5,-,TGTGCCAGCAGCCCATTGGGAGGGTTGGGCCAAGAGACCCAGTACTTC,CASSPLGGLGQETQYF
TRBV4-3,-,TRBJ2-2,-,TGCGCCAGCAGCCAGCTAACAGGATTTCGCACCGGGGAGCTGTTTTTT,CASSQLTGFRTGELFF
TRBV3-1/TRBV3-2,-,TRBJ1-2,-,TGTGCCAGCAGCCTTCCCGGGGGATCAGACGGCTACACCTTC,CASSLPGGSDGYTF
TRBV6-5,TRBD1,TRBJ1-4,few,TGTGCCAGTGGACAGGAGACTAATGAAAAACTGTTTTTT,CASGQETNEKLFF
TRBV19,TRBD1,TRBJ1-2,-,TGTGCCAGTAGTTTCGGGACAGGGAGAGGCGGCTACACCTTC,CASSFGTGRGGYTF
TRBV11-1,TRBD2,TRBJ2-1,-,TGTGCCAGCAGCTTGGGATTAGCGGGGCCCAATGAGCAGTTCTTC,CASSLGLAGPNEQFF
TRBV2,TRBD1,TRBJ1-1,-,TGTGCCAGCAGGAACAGGGGTACCACTGAAGCTTTCTTT,CASRNRGTTEAFF
TRBV2,-,TRBJ2-1,-,TGTGCCAGCAGTTCTTCTAAGCAGGTTAACAATGAGCAGTTCTTC,CASSSSKQVNNEQFF
TRBV3-1/TRBV3-2,-,TRBJ2-2,-,TGTGCCAGCAGCCTTACAACGACCGGGGAGCTGTTTTTT,CASSLTTTGELFF
TRBV27,TRBD2,TRBJ2-3,-,TGTGCCAGCGGGGGGGTACGACGCACAGATACGCAGTATTTT,CASGGVRRTDTQYF
TRBV7-6,-,TRBJ1-1,-,TGTGCCAGCAGCTTATCGACAAGGAACACTGAAGCTTTCTTT,CASSLSTRNTEAFF
TRBV29-1,-,TRBJ1-2,few,TGCAGCGTAACTCGTCCCCATGGCTACACCTTC,CSVTRPHGYTF
TRBV5-1,-,TRBJ2-2,-,TGCGCCAGCAGCTTGGCTTCTCCCGGGGAGCTGTTTTTT,CASSLASPGELFF
TRBV7-2,-,TRBJ1-1,-,TGTGCCAGCAGCTTACCCTACAGGACCAACACTGAAGCTTTCTTT,CASSLPYRTNTEAFF
TRBV30,-,TRBJ1-2,-,TGTGCCTGTACTAACTATGGCTACACCTTC,CACTNYGYTF
TRBV27,TRBD1,TRBJ2-7,-,TGTGCCAGCAGTTATTCGACAGGGACCTACGAGCAGTACTTC,CASSYSTGTYEQYF
TRBV3-1/TRBV3-2,TRBD2,TRBJ2-5,once,TGTGCCAGCAGTTCCGGAGGTCTTGCGGGGGGGCCGGAGACCCAGTACTTC,CASSSGGLAGGPETQYF
TRBV10-2,-,TRBJ2-7,-,TGCGCCAGCAGTGGACTCTCAGTCTCCGAGCAGTACTTC,CASSGLSVSEQYF
TRBV27,-,TRBJ1-1,-,TGTGCCAGCAGTTTACAGCGACAGGTCTTGAACACTGAAGCTTTCTTT,CASSLQRQVLNTEAFF
TRBV28,-,TRBJ2-3,-,TGTGCCAGCAGTCTTATGCCCCCCTCTGGGCATACGCAGTATTTT,CASSLMPPSGHTQYF